A selection of T cell receptor beta chains follows, all from one sample in a study of blood T cell repertoires in COVID-19. Using immunoSEQ multiplex PCR, the repertoire was profiled, and TCRdb retains in-frame clones only, with some absent. This repertoire shows about 160,000 clones, around 84% found once; its top ten account for around 7.7%. Specimen: PBMCs or T cells enriched from blood (not recorded which). These receptors came from a middle-aged man who had recovered from COVID-19. Each CDR3 is given with its conserved first and last residue. D genes are given only for firm matches. Some rows mark clone size as missing; the rest say once, few, many or name a class of expanded clone.

V gene	J gene	D gene	clone size	CDR3 length	CDR3 protein	CDR3 DNA
TRBV4-2	TRBJ2-3	TRBD2	.	16	CASSQGLAGGTDTQYF	TGTGCCAGCAGCCAAGGACTAGCGGGGGGCACAGATACGCAGTATTTT
TRBV4-1	TRBJ1-1	TRBD1	once	13	CASSQEGRGEAFF	TGCGCCAGCAGCCAAGAGGGCAGGGGGGAGGCTTTCTTT
TRBV3-1/TRBV3-2	TRBJ1-1	.	.	13	CASSRGRNTEAFF	TGTGCCAGCAGCCGAGGGAGGAACACTGAAGCTTTCTTT
TRBV6-2/TRBV6-3	TRBJ2-3	TRBD2	many	14	CASSSGGATDTQYF	TGTGCCAGCAGTAGCGGGGGGGCCACAGATACGCAGTATTTT
TRBV6-5	TRBJ1-5	.	.	12	CASSYRRQPQHF	TGTGCCAGCAGTTACCGCAGGCAGCCCCAGCATTTT
TRBV30	TRBJ1-2	.	.	17	CAWRISLGQPKNYGYTF	TGTGCCTGGAGAATCAGTCTTGGACAGCCGAAAAACTATGGCTACACCTTC
TRBV4-3	TRBJ1-1	TRBD1	.	17	CASSQDKTGGLNTEAFF	TGCGCCAGCAGCCAGGATAAGACAGGGGGTTTGAACACTGAAGCTTTCTTT
TRBV5-1	TRBJ2-1	TRBD1	.	15	CASSSGTGGHNEQFF	TGCGCCAGCAGCTCCGGGACAGGGGGGCACAATGAGCAGTTCTTC
TRBV7-2	TRBJ1-2	TRBD1	once	15	CASSPWDSLNYGYTF	TGTGCCAGCAGCCCGTGGGACAGCCTGAACTATGGCTACACCTTC
TRBV3-1/TRBV3-2	TRBJ2-1	.	.	12	CASSQRGTEQFF	TGTGCCAGCAGCCAAAGGGGTACTGAGCAGTTCTTC
TRBV3-1/TRBV3-2	TRBJ1-2	TRBD1	.	16	CASSQTGGQGARGYTF	TGTGCCAGCAGCCAGACGGGGGGACAGGGGGCCCGGGGCTACACCTTC
TRBV5-4	TRBJ2-1	TRBD2	.	14	CASSSSGGAYEQFF	TGTGCCAGCAGCTCTAGCGGGGGGGCATATGAGCAGTTCTTC
TRBV5-1	TRBJ1-1	.	.	15	CASSMDPGGGTEAFF	TGCGCCAGCAGTATGGACCCCGGGGGAGGCACTGAAGCTTTCTTT
TRBV7-7	TRBJ1-5	.	once	14	CASSLDRNNQPQHF	TGTGCCAGCAGCTTAGACAGAAATAATCAGCCCCAGCATTTT
TRBV11-2	TRBJ2-3	TRBD2	.	16	CASSTTSGVVTDTQYF	TGTGCCAGCAGCACCACTAGCGGGGTTGTCACAGATACGCAGTATTTT
TRBV2	TRBJ1-2	TRBD1	once	14	CASSEARGLSGYTF	TGTGCCAGCAGTGAAGCCAGGGGGCTAAGTGGCTACACCTTC
TRBV2	TRBJ2-7	.	.	13	CASSEAVRVEQYF	TGTGCCAGCAGTGAAGCGGTCAGGGTCGAGCAGTACTTC